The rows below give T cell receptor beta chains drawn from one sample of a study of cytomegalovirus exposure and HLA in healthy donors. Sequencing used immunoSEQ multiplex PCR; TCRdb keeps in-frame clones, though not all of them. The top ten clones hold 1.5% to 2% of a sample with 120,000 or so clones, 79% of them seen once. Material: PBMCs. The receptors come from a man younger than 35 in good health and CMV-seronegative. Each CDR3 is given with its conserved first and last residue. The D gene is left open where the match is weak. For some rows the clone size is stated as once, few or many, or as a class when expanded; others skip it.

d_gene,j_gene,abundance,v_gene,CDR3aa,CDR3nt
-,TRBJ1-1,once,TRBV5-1,CASSLVAGLNTEAFF,TGCGCCAGCAGCTTGGTGGCAGGGTTGAACACTGAAGCTTTCTTT
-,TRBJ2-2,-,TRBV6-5,CASSYSKEVGELFF,TGTGCCAGCAGTTACTCGAAGGAGGTCGGGGAGCTGTTTTTT
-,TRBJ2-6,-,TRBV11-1,CASSSTGFSGANVLTF,TGTGCCAGCAGCTCGACAGGTTTCTCTGGGGCCAACGTCCTGACTTTC
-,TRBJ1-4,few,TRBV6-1,CASSETHQGKLFF,TGTGCCAGCAGTGAAACCCACCAGGGCAAACTGTTTTTT
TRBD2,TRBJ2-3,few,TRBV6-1,CASSERLAGGTDTQYF,TGTGCCAGCAGTGAGAGACTAGCGGGAGGGACAGATACGCAGTATTTT
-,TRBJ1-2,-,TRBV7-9,CASSLAVTTRGYTF,TGTGCCAGCAGCTTAGCGGTGACAACAAGGGGCTACACCTTC
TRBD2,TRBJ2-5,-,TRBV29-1,CSVVLAGGETQYF,TGCAGCGTTGTACTAGCGGGAGGAGAGACCCAGTACTTC
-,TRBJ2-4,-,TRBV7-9,CASSLGHGNIQYF,TGTGCCAGCAGCTTGGGACATGGGAACATTCAGTACTTC
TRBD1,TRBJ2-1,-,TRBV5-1,CASSLETGQRYNEQFF,TGCGCCAGCAGCTTGGAGACAGGGCAGAGGTACAATGAGCAGTTCTTC
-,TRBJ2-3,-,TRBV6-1,CATRTSDTDTQYF,TGTGCCACCCGGACATCAGACACAGATACGCAGTATTTT
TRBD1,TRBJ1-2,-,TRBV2,CASSGGQGAWGYTF,TGTGCCAGCAGTGGGGGGCAGGGGGCCTGGGGCTACACCTTC
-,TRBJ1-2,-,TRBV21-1,CASSGPGQGADGYTF,TGTGCCAGCAGCGGTCCGGGACAGGGGGCGGATGGCTACACCTTC
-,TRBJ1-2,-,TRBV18,CASSLEGEAGGYTF,TGTGCCAGCTCACTTGAAGGGGAGGCGGGCGGCTACACCTTC
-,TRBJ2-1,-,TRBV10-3,CAISDDNYNEQFF,TGTGCCATCAGTGACGACAACTACAATGAGCAGTTCTTC
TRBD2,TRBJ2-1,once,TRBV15,CATSKGTSGRAINEQFF,TGTGCCACCAGCAAAGGGACTAGCGGGAGGGCCATAAATGAGCAGTTCTTC
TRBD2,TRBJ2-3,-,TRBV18,CASSVLAGAEDTQYF,TGTGCCAGCTCAGTACTAGCGGGAGCCGAAGATACGCAGTATTTT
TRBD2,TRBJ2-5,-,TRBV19,CASSMTSGGQETQYF,TGTGCCAGTAGTATGACTAGCGGAGGCCAAGAGACCCAGTACTTC
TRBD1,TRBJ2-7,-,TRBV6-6,CASRPTGGSSEQYF,TGTGCCAGCAGACCTACAGGGGGCAGCTCCGAGCAGTACTTC
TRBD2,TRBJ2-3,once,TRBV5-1,CASSLETSGRWADTQYF,TGCGCCAGCAGCTTGGAGACTAGCGGGAGATGGGCAGATACGCAGTATTTT
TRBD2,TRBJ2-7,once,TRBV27,CASSSGTSGYEQYF,TGTGCCAGCAGTTCGGGGACTAGCGGATACGAGCAGTACTTC
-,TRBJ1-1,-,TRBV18,CASSPNRGEAFF,TGTGCCAGCTCACCTAATAGGGGAGAAGCTTTCTTT
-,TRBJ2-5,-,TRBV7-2,CASSSLTRLETQYF,TGTGCCAGCAGCTCCCTAACTAGGTTGGAGACCCAGTACTTC
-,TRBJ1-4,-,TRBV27,CASSSNPKTPGGEKLFF,TGTGCCAGCAGTTCTAACCCAAAGACACCCGGGGGGGAAAAACTGTTTTTT
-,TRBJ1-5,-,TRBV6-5,CASSERPSQPQHF,TGTGCCAGCAGTGAACGTCCGAGTCAGCCCCAGCATTTT
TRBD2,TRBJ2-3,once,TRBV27,CAIKGLAGPHTQYF,TGTGCCATCAAGGGACTAGCGGGACCACATACGCAGTATTTT
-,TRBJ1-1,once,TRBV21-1,CASRDRDRWDTEAFF,TGTGCCAGCAGAGACCGGGACAGGTGGGACACTGAAGCTTTCTTT
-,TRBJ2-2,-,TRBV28,CASSLRGRITGELFF,TGTGCCAGCAGTTTGAGAGGGAGGATCACCGGGGAGCTGTTTTTT
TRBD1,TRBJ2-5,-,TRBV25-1,CASSVAGTGGETQYF,TGTGCCAGCAGTGTCGCCGGGACAGGTGGTGAGACCCAGTACTTC
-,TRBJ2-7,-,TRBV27,CASSGRADNEQYF,TGTGCCAGCAGTGGCAGGGCGGACAACGAGCAGTACTTC
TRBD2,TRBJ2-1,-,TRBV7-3,CASSPTAGAVDEQFF,TGTGCCAGCAGCCCCACAGCGGGAGCGGTCGATGAGCAGTTCTTC
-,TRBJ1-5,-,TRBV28,CASTWSGQPQHF,TGTGCCAGCACCTGGAGCGGGCAGCCCCAGCATTTT
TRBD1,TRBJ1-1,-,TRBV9,CASSPTTGVYTEAFF,TGTGCCAGCAGCCCAACGACAGGGGTGTACACTGAAGCTTTCTTT
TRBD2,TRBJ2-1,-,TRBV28,CASSSSGRGSNEQFF,TGTGCCAGCAGCTCTAGCGGGAGGGGGTCCAATGAGCAGTTCTTC
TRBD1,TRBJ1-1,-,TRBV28,CASSLGTGAGTEAFF,TGTGCCAGCAGTTTGGGGACAGGGGCCGGCACTGAAGCTTTCTTT
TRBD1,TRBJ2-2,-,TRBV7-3,CASSEQGVSAGELFF,TGTGCCAGCAGCGAGCAGGGGGTATCCGCCGGGGAGCTGTTTTTT
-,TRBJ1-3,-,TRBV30,CAWTLFGGNTIYF,TGTGCCTGGACCCTATTTGGTGGAAACACCATATATTTT
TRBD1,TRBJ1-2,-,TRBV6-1,CASSETYGQGTHGYTF,TGTGCCAGCAGTGAAACGTATGGACAGGGGACGCATGGCTACACCTTC
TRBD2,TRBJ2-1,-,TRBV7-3,CASSLLAGDLNEQFF,TGTGCCAGCAGCTTACTAGCGGGAGACCTAAATGAGCAGTTCTTC
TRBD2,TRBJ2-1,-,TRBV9,CASSVETSGPRNEQFF,TGTGCCAGCAGCGTAGAGACTAGCGGACCGAGGAATGAGCAGTTCTTC
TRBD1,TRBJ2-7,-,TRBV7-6,CASSKRQGAVSYEQYF,TGTGCCAGCAGCAAACGACAGGGGGCCGTTTCCTACGAGCAGTACTTC
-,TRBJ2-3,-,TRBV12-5,CASGPGESGYVDTQYF,TGTGCTAGTGGCCCCGGCGAGAGCGGGTATGTGGATACGCAGTATTTT
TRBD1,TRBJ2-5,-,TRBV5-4,CASSVQGAQETQYF,TGTGCCAGCAGCGTGCAGGGGGCCCAAGAGACCCAGTACTTC
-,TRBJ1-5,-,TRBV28,CASSPLGTGASNQPQHF,TGTGCCAGCAGTCCGCTCGGGACTGGAGCTAGCAATCAGCCCCAGCATTTT
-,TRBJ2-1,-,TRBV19,CASSIRGSSYNEQFF,TGTGCCAGTAGTATAAGAGGGAGCTCCTACAATGAGCAGTTCTTC
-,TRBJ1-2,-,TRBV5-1,CASSFGGGYGYTF,TGCGCCAGCAGCTTTGGGGGCGGCTATGGCTACACCTTC
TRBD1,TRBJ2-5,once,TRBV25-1,CARREQGVETQYF,TGTGCCAGGAGAGAACAGGGGGTTGAGACCCAGTACTTC
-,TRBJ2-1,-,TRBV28,CASTPEGAVVYNEQFF,TGTGCCAGCACCCCCGAGGGAGCGGTGGTCTACAATGAGCAGTTCTTC
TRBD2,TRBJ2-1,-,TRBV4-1,CASSARGTSGRNEQFF,TGCGCCAGCAGCGCAAGGGGAACTAGCGGCCGCAATGAGCAGTTCTTC
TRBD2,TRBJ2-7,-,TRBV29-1,CSVEDRGTAGTSGLYEQYF,TGCAGCGTTGAAGATCGGGGGACGGCCGGGACTAGCGGGCTTTACGAGCAGTACTTC
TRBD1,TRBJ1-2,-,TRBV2,CASSEGSRQGIYGYTF,TGTGCCAGCAGTGAAGGCTCGAGACAGGGAATTTATGGCTACACCTTC
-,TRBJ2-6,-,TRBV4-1,CASRLPGANVLTF,TGCGCCAGCAGACTCCCTGGGGCCAACGTCCTGACTTTC
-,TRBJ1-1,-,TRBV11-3,CASSLYGQTEAFF,TGTGCCAGCAGCCTATACGGTCAAACTGAAGCTTTCTTT
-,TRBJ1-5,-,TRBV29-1,CSAIIGGQPQHF,TGCAGCGCCATAATAGGGGGTCAGCCCCAGCATTTT
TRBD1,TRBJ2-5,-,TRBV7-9,CASSSRDRDRETQYF,TGTGCCAGCAGCTCCCGGGACAGGGATAGGGAGACCCAGTACTTC
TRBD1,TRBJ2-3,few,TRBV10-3,CAISDRDRSGTDTQYF,TGTGCCATCAGTGACCGGGACAGGTCAGGCACAGATACGCAGTATTTT
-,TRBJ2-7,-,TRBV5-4,CASSLGGSSYEQYF,TGTGCCAGCAGCTTGGGTGGTAGCTCCTACGAGCAGTACTTC
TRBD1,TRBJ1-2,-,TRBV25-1,CASSRQGNYGYTF,TGTGCCAGCAGTAGACAGGGGAACTATGGCTACACCTTC
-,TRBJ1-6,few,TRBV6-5,CASSYVANGETPLHF,TGTGCCAGCAGTTACGTGGCCAACGGGGAGACACCCCTCCACTTT